This T cell receptor beta chain derives from a study of cytomegalovirus exposure and HLA in healthy donors (dated by TCRdb to 2015 to 2018). At the level of the whole study: According to a later analysis, the 120 or so validation repertoires were produced on the same platform as the 666 repertoires of the first cohort. The study aimed to test whether cataloging public T cell receptors could reveal signatures of past pathogen exposure. In addition to the first cohort of approximately 650 subjects, a separate validation cohort of over 90 different subjects was used. The study combined high-throughput TCR immunosequencing, statistical association of individual TCRs with disease status, and machine learning to predict cytomegalovirus infection status.

General findings and caveats noted by the study authors: Most TCR sequences were seen in very few donors, while some public TCRs were found in many individuals. A later analysis lacked HLA typing for the validation cohort, so it scored co-occurrence in that cohort across all 120 or so repertoires. The study gave a list of roughly 150 TCR beta chains associated with cytomegalovirus. Three of the identified cytomegalovirus-associated TCR beta chains were confirmed in vitro to be specific for cytomegalovirus antigens. In a later analysis, TCRs clustered in the first cohort were found to also tend to co-occur in the 120 or so validation repertoires, with approximately 94% of cluster scores above 0. The authors suggested that the approach could potentially be generalized to other disease states and immunological phenotypes. The classifier was reported to diagnose cytomegalovirus status with high specificity and sensitivity in both the original cohort and the validation cohort.

A note on this clone: Its antigen is unknown. Within one base of it there is no much larger clone, and no base qualities were kept.

Receptors were amplified or captured by the immunoSEQ multiplex PCR assay. Per the source publication's procedure: A statistical classification framework was built to diagnose cytomegalovirus status from the catalog of TCR beta chain sequences. TCRdb obtained this table from immuneACCESS and retained in-frame rearrangements with V and J assigned. These tables miss some clones; where compared with another copy, unresolved V genes account for less than half of the shortfall, and the remainder is unexplained. V, J and clone size reflect that table, while D and trimming were determined from the DNA. This sample lists about 44,000 clones; approximately 93% were detected once. The ten largest clones represent around 2.1% of the sample. Germline trimming: 4 bases from V, 3 bases from J; junction bases outside gene matches: 1. The germline V gene (reference sequence) yields LNHDA for CDR1 and SQIVND for CDR2. There are 13 amino acids in the CDR3, from cysteine to phenylalanine inclusive. Only the CDR3 portion is preserved as DNA: 39 bases, with reading frame beginning at the first base.

Separate from the approximately 700-subject first cohort, the validation cohort of over 90 subjects was the group to which the donors belonged. This receptor was obtained from a woman aged 18-35 years in good health and CMV-seronegative. This chain is built from TRBV19 and TRBJ1-2; 8 central bases correspond to TRBD1. The sample comprised PBMCs. The CDR3 region: CASSTGGDYGYTF. In nucleotides, the sequence is TGTGCCAGTAGTACAGGGGGCGACTATGGCTACACCTTC.